In its sample, the clone carrying this TCR beta chain was seen a few times. The data were taken from a study of blood T cell repertoires in COVID-19. About the research overall: From T cells, B-cell-depleted T cells, or PBMCs came the material, which was cDNA or gDNA.

The V end was cut by 0 bases, the J end by 1 base, with 7 bases between. The CDR3 is 15 residues long. Germline V gene sequence: CDR1 MNHEY, CDR2 SVGEGT. The assay was immunoSEQ multiplex PCR, and TCRdb's table has in-frame clones only and misses some. This table has more than 200,000 clones, around 90% appearing once. The chain links TRBV6-2 or TRBV6-3 to TRBJ1-5; D not certain. The clonotype comes from a young man with COVID-19, enrolled during active disease. The sample comprised peripheral blood. CDR3 nucleotide sequence: TGTGCCAGCAGTTACTCGATTGGCAGCAATCAGCCCCAGCATTTT. Translation: CASSYSIGSNQPQHF.